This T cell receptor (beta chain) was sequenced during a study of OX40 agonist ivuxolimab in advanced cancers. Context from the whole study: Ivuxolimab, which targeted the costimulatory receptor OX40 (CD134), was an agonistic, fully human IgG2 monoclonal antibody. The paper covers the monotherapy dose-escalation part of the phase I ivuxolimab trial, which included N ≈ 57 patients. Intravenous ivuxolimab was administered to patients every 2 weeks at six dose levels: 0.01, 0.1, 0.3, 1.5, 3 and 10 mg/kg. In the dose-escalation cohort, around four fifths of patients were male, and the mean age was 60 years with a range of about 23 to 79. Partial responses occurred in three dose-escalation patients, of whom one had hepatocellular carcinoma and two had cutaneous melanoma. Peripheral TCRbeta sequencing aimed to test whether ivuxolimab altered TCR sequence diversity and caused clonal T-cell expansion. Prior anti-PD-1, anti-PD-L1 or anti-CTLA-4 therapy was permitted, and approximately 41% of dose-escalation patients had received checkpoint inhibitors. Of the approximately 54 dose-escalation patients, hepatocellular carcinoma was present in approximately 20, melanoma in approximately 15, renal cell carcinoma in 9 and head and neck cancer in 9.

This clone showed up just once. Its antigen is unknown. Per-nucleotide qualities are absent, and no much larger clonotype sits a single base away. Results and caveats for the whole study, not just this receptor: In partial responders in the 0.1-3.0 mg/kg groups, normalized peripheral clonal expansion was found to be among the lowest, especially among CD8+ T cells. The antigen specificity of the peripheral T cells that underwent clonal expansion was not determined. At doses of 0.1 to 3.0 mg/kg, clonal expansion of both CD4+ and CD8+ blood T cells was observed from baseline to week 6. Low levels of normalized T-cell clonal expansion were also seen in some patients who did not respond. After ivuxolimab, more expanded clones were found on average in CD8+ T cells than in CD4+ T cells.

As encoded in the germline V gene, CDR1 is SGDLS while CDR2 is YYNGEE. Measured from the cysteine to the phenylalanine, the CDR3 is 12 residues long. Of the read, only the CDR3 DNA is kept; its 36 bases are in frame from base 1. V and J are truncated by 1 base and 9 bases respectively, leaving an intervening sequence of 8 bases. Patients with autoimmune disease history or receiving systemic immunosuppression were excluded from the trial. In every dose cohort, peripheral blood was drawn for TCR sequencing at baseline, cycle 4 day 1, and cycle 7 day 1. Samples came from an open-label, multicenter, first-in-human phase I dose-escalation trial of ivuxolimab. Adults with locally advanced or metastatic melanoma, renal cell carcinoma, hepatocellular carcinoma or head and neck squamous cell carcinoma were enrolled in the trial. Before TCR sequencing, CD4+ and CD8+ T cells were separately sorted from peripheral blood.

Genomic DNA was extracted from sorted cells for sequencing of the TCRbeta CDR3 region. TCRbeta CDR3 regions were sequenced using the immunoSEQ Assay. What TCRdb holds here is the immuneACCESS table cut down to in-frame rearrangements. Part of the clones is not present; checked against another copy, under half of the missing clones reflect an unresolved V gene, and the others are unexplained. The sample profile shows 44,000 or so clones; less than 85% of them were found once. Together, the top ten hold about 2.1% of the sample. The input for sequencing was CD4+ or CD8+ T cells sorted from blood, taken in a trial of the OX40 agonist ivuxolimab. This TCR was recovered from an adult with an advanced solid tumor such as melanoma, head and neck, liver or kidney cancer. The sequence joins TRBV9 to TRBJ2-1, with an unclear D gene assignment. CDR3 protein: CASSVRESEQFF. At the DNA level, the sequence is TGTGCCAGCAGCGTACGCGAGAGTGAGCAGTTCTTC. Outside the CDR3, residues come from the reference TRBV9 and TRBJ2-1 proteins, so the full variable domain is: DSGVTQTPKHLITATGQRVTLRCSPRSGDLSVYWYQQSLDQGLQFLIQYYNGEERAKGNILERFSAQQFPDLHSELNLSSLELGDSALYFCASSVRESEQFFGPGTRLTVL.